This T cell receptor beta chain is from a study of technical replicates of blood from several donors. The length of the CDR3 is 12 residues. Deletions cut 2 bases from V and 5 bases from J, with 10 bases between. The germline V gene has CDR1 SQVTM and CDR2 ANQGSEA. Method: immunoSEQ multiplex PCR; TCRdb's copy keeps in-frame clones and lacks some. Among over 60,000 clones listed, roughly 93% were seen once. The sequenced sample was T cells isolated from PBMCs. The chain links TRBV29-1 to TRBJ2-7; D possibly corresponds to TRBD1 (6 bases). This TCR derives from a human donor in good health. The DNA of the CDR3 is TGCAGCGTTGAATCTACAGGGAACGAGCAGTACTTC. Translated: CSVESTGNEQYF.